These 16 T cell receptor beta chains were sequenced from one sample in a study of regulatory and conventional T cells in RAG deficiency. This table comes from immunoSEQ multiplex PCR, and its TCRdb copy is limited to in-frame clones, with some not included. The table shows 20,000 or so clones, with 90% to 95% occurring only once. The sorted conventional CD4+ T cells were CD25-low and CD127-high, with genomic DNA sequenced. The sample was also linked to a second study, of regulatory T cells. That study reports: Amplification used 52 TRBV primers and 13 TRBJ primers.

Sequences were obtained from CD4+ T cells sorted from blood. Receptor source: a human donor in good health.

The rearrangement uses TRBV4-2 and TRBJ1-6; the D gene is possibly TRBD1 (5 bases). This CDR3 has 17 amino acids. Deletions cut 0 bases from V and 8 bases from J, with 17 bases between. CDR1 LGHNA and CDR2 YNFKEQ come from the germline V gene. The CDR3 is CASSQDVSRAPDSPLHF. The CDR3 nucleotides read TGTGCCAGCAGCCAAGATGTATCCAGGGCTCCAGATTCACCCCTCCACTTT.

The chain couples TRBV6-6 to TRBJ2-1; the D is unclear. The CDR3 contains 13 residues. Between the trimmed V and J ends, which lost 2 bases and 0 bases, there was a span of 2 bases. Germline CDR1 MNHNY, CDR2 SVGAGI (reference sequence). The CDR3 nucleotides read TGTGCCAGCAGTTACAGCTCCTACAATGAGCAGTTCTTC. This translates into CASSYSSYNEQFF.

The rearrangement joins TRBV2 to TRBJ2-5; D not certain. The J call is uncertain, as TRBJ2-7 better fits the DNA end. Germline V gene data show CDR1 as SNHLY and CDR2 as FYNNEI. The CDR3 runs to 13 residues. CDR3 DNA sequence: TGTGCCAGCAGTGAAGGGGAAGGGTTCGAGCAGTACTTC. This encodes CASSEGEGFEQYF.

V is TRBV27 and J is TRBJ2-7, with 9 bases aligning to TRBD1. V shed 3 bases and J 3 bases; nucleotides not matched to a gene: 15. CDR1 is MNHEY and CDR2 is SMNVEV in the germline V gene (reference sequence). The CDR3 runs 18 residues. The DNA of the CDR3 is TGTGCCAGCAGTTTTCTCACCCCCGGGACAGGGTCTAGCTACGAGCAGTACTTC. Protein product: CASSFLTPGTGSSYEQYF.

The rearrangement links TRBV2 to TRBJ1-5, with 9 bases that match TRBD1. V shed 4 bases, J shed 6 bases, and the junction held 4 bases outside the gene matches. CDR3 length: 14 amino acids. Germline lookup yields CDR1 SNHLY and CDR2 FYNNEI. Here the CDR3 DNA reads TGTGCCAGCAGTGGGGGACAGGGTGCTCAGCCCCAGCATTTT. Its translation is CASSGGQGAQPQHF.

The rearrangement links TRBV19 to TRBJ2-2, with TRBD1 identical over 7 bases. CDR1 and CDR2 (germline): LNHDA, SQIVND (reference sequence). V was pared by 4 bases and J by 4 bases, with 6 bases of the junction left unmatched. CDR3 length: 15 amino acids. The CDR3 region is CASSNLNRGTGELFF. The CDR3 nucleotides are TGTGCCAGTAGTAACCTAAACAGGGGCACCGGGGAGCTGTTTTTT.

This rearrangement joins TRBV11-2 to TRBJ2-1; D is unresolved. The CDR3 covers 16 residues. In germline, CDR1 is SGHAT, CDR2 FQNNGV. The germline V and J ends were trimmed by 5 bases and 2 bases, with 16 bases remaining between them. CDR3 nucleotide sequence: TGTGCCAGCAGCCCAGCCCCGCCAGGTACCTACAATGAGCAGTTCTTC. Residues: CASSPAPPGTYNEQFF.

This clone appeared a single time. The chain joins TRBV6-6 to TRBJ2-7, with 10 bases lining up with TRBD2. V shed 7 bases and J 3 bases; nucleotides not matched to a gene: 6. This CDR3 comprises 14 residues. CDR1 and CDR2 (germline): MNHNY, SVGAGI (reference sequence). The CDR3 DNA follows: TGTGCCAGCACCCTAGCGGGAGAGAGCTACGAGCAGTACTTC. As protein: CASTLAGESYEQYF.

This clone was recorded once. The chain employs TRBV19 and TRBJ2-2; no reliable D call. The CDR3 totals 13 residues. The germline V and J ends were trimmed by 0 bases and 8 bases, with 7 bases remaining between them. Germline V gene sequence: CDR1 LNHDA, CDR2 SQIVND (reference sequence). CDR3 residues: CASSIDSVGELFF. The CDR3 nucleotides are TGTGCCAGTAGTATAGACTCAGTTGGGGAGCTGTTTTTT.

This chain joins TRBV30 and TRBJ1-1, with D hard to call. Trimming shortened V by 4 bases and J by 4 bases, and 7 bases separated the two germline ends. The CDR3 length is 11 residues. The germline CDR1 and CDR2 sequences are GTSNPN and SVGIG (reference sequence). The CDR3 here is CAWNSFTEAFF. The CDR3 region has the DNA TGTGCCTGGAACAGTTTCACTGAAGCTTTCTTT.

The chain employs TRBV7-4 and TRBJ1-2; no clear D. There are 13 residues in the CDR3. Trimming cost V 5 bases and J 4 bases, with 11 bases left between them. Germline V gene sequence: CDR1 SGHVT, CDR2 SQSDAQ. The CDR3 region is CASSPDGIYGYTF. CDR3 coding DNA: TGTGCCAGCAGCCCGGACGGTATCTATGGCTACACCTTC.

This rearrangement joins TRBV15 to TRBJ1-1; 8 bases fit TRBD1. CDR3 length equals 16 residues. Germline V gene lookup returns CDR1 LNHNV and CDR2 YYDKDF (reference sequence). V shed 3 bases and J 3 bases; nucleotides not matched to a gene: 9. CDR3 loop: CATSSFGQGRHTEAFF. As DNA, the CDR3 is TGTGCCACCAGCAGTTTCGGACAGGGAAGGCACACTGAAGCTTTCTTT.

V is TRBV2 and J is TRBJ1-5; D remains unclear. Germline lookup yields CDR1 SNHLY and CDR2 FYNNEI. The length of the CDR3 is 14 residues. The V end was cut by 4 bases, the J end by 0 bases, with 7 bases between. The CDR3: CASSGVNSNQPQHF. CDR3 nucleotides: TGTGCCAGCAGTGGGGTTAATAGCAATCAGCCCCAGCATTTT.

The chain is built from TRBV10-3 and TRBJ2-2, with TRBD2 as a possible D gene (5 bases). Germline CDR1 ENHRY, CDR2 SYGVKD. Trimming took off 0 bases at V and 3 bases at J, with 5 bases between the two ends. The CDR3 is 14 residues long. The CDR3 nucleotides are TGTGCCATCAGTGAGTCCGGGGACACCGGGGAGCTGTTTTTT. Translating it yields CAISESGDTGELFF.

The V and J genes are TRBV7-9 and TRBJ2-3; D is perhaps TRBD1 (8 bases). This CDR3 has 15 amino acids. V shed 5 bases and J shed 2 bases, with 14 bases lying between them. Germline CDR1 is SEHNR and CDR2 is FQNEAQ (reference sequence). CDR3: CASSRAGQATDTQYF. DNA of the CDR3: TGTGCCAGCAGCCGAGCGGGACAGGCCACAGATACGCAGTATTTT.

This clone came up once. For the CDR3, the DNA is TGTGCCACCAGCAGAGACGTAGACTCTGGGGCCAACGTCCTGACTTTC. Protein sequence: CATSRDVDSGANVLTF. This chain joins TRBV15 and TRBJ2-6; D ambiguous. Germline V gives CDR1 LNHNV, CDR2 YYDKDF (reference sequence). The CDR3 is 16 amino acids. V was shortened by 0 bases and J by 0 bases, with 6 bases between the two germline ends.